The 2 T cell receptor beta chains in this list originate from one sample, sequenced in a study of T cells in Graves' hyperthyroidism and ophthalmopathy. RNA transcripts gave rise to amplified TCR beta CDR3 regions. TCR CDR3 regions were first amplified by RT-PCR with HTBI primers. TCRdb redid the calling of the multiplex PCR reads with MiXCR, one entry per CDR3 protein. The sample yields nearly 250,000 distinct CDR3 sequences, around 24% seen once. Sequences were obtained from blood. The receptor set was obtained from a woman in her 40s with Graves' ophthalmopathy.

This clonotype has ten or more counts. V and J are TRBV24-1 and TRBJ2-2, with 13 bases lining up with TRBD2. CDR3 length equals 22 residues. J was trimmed by 0 bases and V by 6 bases; bases with no gene match: 18. CDR1 KGHDR and CDR2 SFDVKD come from the germline V gene. The CDR3 region is CATSRGRPGTSGKITNTGELFF. In DNA form, the CDR3 reads TGTGCCACCAGTCGAGGACGGCCGGGGACTAGCGGGAAGATAACGAACACCGGGGAGCTGTTTTTT.

CDR3 nucleotide sequence: TGTGCCAGCAGTGACCGGATTGAAGCTTTCTTT. Translation gives CASSDRIEAFF. The V gene is TRBV2, the J gene TRBJ1-1; D ambiguous. The CDR3 is made up of 11 amino acids. The V end was cut by 3 bases, the J end by 7 bases, with 6 bases between. Germline CDR1 SNHLY, CDR2 FYNNEI. Full variable domain (remainder filled in from reference TRBV2 and TRBJ1-1): EPEVTQTPSHQVTQMGQEVILRCVPISNHLYFYWYRQILGQKVEFLVSFYNNEISEKSEIFDDQFSVERPDGSNFTLKIRSTKLEDSAMYFCASSDRIEAFFGQGTRLTVV.